The rows below give T cell receptor beta chains drawn from one sample of a study of a mutant IDH1 vaccine in newly diagnosed glioma. Their cognate antigens are unknown. Data came from immunoSEQ multiplex PCR; TCRdb stores just in-frame clones and leaves some out. Of roughly 64,000 clones listed, about 73% are singletons. The sample was PBMCs, taken from a glioma patient whose treatment included an IDH1 peptide vaccine. Receptor source: a man aged 50-59 years with glioma. The CDR3 runs from the conserved cysteine through the conserved F or W.

V gene	J gene	CDR3 protein
TRBV5-1	TRBJ2-7	CASSPPAVAYEQYF
TRBV10-3	TRBJ2-5	CAAALGQGETQYF
TRBV7-2	TRBJ1-2	CASSPTTGGPYGYTF
TRBV5-1	TRBJ2-7	CASKDSGGHEQYF
TRBV7-2	TRBJ1-1	CASSWGGQGAEAFF
TRBV10-3	TRBJ1-1	CAISQQGRNTEAFF
TRBV30	TRBJ1-3	CAWSPGSRNTIYF
TRBV7-9	TRBJ2-7	CASSLGAYEQYF
TRBV5-1	TRBJ2-5	CASTGGTATETQYF
TRBV27	TRBJ1-1	CASSYRAMNTEAFF
TRBV5-1	TRBJ2-7	CASSLGQRFSYEQYF
TRBV9	TRBJ1-2	CASSDTGGANYGYTF
TRBV5-1	TRBJ1-1	CASSPLRGVNTEAFF
TRBV5-4	TRBJ2-3	CASSGAGGNTDTQYF
TRBV6-5	TRBJ1-1	CASSYDSLGTEAFF
TRBV10-2	TRBJ1-6	CASRLAGTENSPLHF
TRBV6-5	TRBJ1-1	CASKPGPDNTEAFF
TRBV9	TRBJ1-4	CASSPGGATNEKLFF
TRBV5-1	TRBJ1-2	CASSWGTGGDYGYTF
TRBV19	TRBJ2-2	CASSLEGGRGELFF
TRBV19	TRBJ1-1	CASSDPGQRMNTEAFF
TRBV5-6	TRBJ2-3	CASSPGTGESDTQYF
TRBV2	TRBJ2-7	CASSEVGQGAHEQYF
TRBV18	TRBJ2-1	CASSPGQGANEQFF